This TCR beta chain was documented in a study of blood T cell repertoires in COVID-19. About the research overall: The study drew acute and convalescent COVID-19 samples from the United States, Italy and Spain. T cells, B-cell-depleted T cells, or PBMCs supplied cDNA or gDNA.

In the authors' methods: Counts of nucleated cells, estimated from reference gene primer amplification, were obtained. Libraries were prepared by immunoSEQ multiplex PCR; TCRdb keeps only in-frame clonotypes and omits some of them. The V and J calls and clone size come from that table; D and trimming were worked out from the DNA. The sample lists around 94,000 clones, approximately 84% occurring once. The V and J ends lost 4 bases and 4 bases, in that order; junction bases with no gene match: 6. The CDR3 spans 16 residues. Germline V gene sequence: CDR1 KGHDR, CDR2 SFDVKD. This TCR was recovered from a middle-aged man with active or convalescent COVID-19. The sample comprised peripheral blood. The chain recombines TRBV24-1 with TRBJ2-3; 11 nucleotides match TRBD2. Here the CDR3 DNA reads TGTGCCACCAGTGAAATAGCGGGGGGGCCGTCAGATACGCAGTATTTT. Translation gives CATSEIAGGPSDTQYF.